This T cell receptor (beta chain) came from a study of cytomegalovirus exposure and HLA in healthy donors. General study findings and limits: The study labeled 150 to 200 TCR beta chains cytomegalovirus-associated.

This CDR3 spans 16 amino acids. Germline lookup yields CDR1 SGHVS and CDR2 FNYEAQ. V gave up 4 bases and J gave up 0 bases; unmatched junction bases: 7. Both 60 Vbeta primers and 13 Jbeta primers went into the PCR. Some clones are missing from TCRdb's copy, which holds only in-frame ones; the method was immunoSEQ multiplex PCR. The sample has 170,000 or so clones, approximately 84% seen once; the top ten hold roughly 5.2%. Comment on this clone: What it binds is not known.

The gene calls are TRBV7-6 and TRBJ2-3; 7 bases fit TRBD1. The sequence derives from a girl aged 10 to 17 in good health and CMV-seropositive. Sequencing was done on a sample of PBMCs. CDR3 in DNA: TGTGCCAGCAGCTACCGCGGACAGGAAAGCACAGATACGCAGTATTTT. Translation gives CASSYRGQESTDTQYF.